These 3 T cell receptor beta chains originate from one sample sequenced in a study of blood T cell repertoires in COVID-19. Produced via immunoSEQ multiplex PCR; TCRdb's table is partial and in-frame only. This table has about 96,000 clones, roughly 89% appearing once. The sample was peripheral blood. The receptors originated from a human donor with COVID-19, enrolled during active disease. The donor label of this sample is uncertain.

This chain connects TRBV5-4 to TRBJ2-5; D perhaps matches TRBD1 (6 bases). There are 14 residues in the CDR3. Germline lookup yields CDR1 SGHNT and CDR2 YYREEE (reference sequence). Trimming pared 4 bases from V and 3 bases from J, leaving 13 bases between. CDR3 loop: CASSTLGAEETQYF. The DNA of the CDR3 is TGTGCCAGCAGCACTCTGGGGGCGGAAGAGACCCAGTACTTC. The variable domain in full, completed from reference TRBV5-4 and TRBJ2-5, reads ETGVTQSPTHLIKTRGQQVTLRCSSQSGHNTVSWYQQALGQGPQFIFQYYREEENGRGNFPPRFSGLQFPNYSSELNVNALELDDSALYLCASSTLGAEETQYFGPGTRLLVL.

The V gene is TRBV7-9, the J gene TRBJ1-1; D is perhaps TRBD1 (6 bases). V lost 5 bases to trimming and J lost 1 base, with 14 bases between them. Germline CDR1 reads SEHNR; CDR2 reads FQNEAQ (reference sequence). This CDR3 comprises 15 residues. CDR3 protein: CASSRPLTGNTEAFF. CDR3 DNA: TGTGCCAGCAGCCGCCCGCTGACAGGGAACACTGAAGCTTTCTTT.

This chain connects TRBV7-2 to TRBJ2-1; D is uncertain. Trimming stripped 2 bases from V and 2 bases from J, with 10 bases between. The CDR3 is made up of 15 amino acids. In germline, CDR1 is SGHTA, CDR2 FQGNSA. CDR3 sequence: CASSLMPGPYNEQFF. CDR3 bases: TGTGCCAGCAGCTTAATGCCAGGCCCCTACAATGAGCAGTTCTTC. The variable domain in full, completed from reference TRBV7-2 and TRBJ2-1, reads GAGVSQSPSNKVTEKGKDVELRCDPISGHTALYWYRQSLGQGLEFLIYFQGNSAPDKSGLPSDRFSAERTGGSVSTLTIQRTQQEDSAVYLCASSLMPGPYNEQFFGPGTRLTVL.